These 16 T cell receptor beta chains were all obtained from the same sample, sequenced in a study of identical twins. MiXCR, run by TCRdb on the 5' RACE reads, gives a single entry per CDR3 protein. The table shows hundreds of thousands of distinct CDR3 sequences, with about 20% occurring only once. The data were also submitted as part of a second study, on T cells expressing NK-cell markers.

Specimen: PBMCs. The receptors derive from a young woman in good health.

J is TRBJ2-1 and V is TRBV7-2, with D possibly being TRBD1 (6 bases). This CDR3 is built from 17 residues. V dropped 1 base and J dropped 3 bases, with 16 bases sitting between them. Germline V CDR1 and CDR2: SGHTA, FQGNSA. DNA for the CDR3: TGTGCCAGCAGCTTAGGGTTCAGGGGAATTAACTACAATGAGCAGTTCTTC. Translating it yields CASSLGFRGINYNEQFF.

In this sample, this clonotype turned up many times. This sequence joins TRBV19 and TRBJ1-5; TRBD1 is a possible D gene (5 bases). The V end lost 7 bases, the J end lost 2 bases, and 9 bases lay between the germline ends. There are 13 residues in the CDR3. Germline V gene sequence: CDR1 LNHDA, CDR2 SQIVND (reference sequence). CDR3 DNA: TGTGCCAGTACGCTGGGGGGCAATCAGCCCCAGCATTTT. As protein: CASTLGGNQPQHF.

The chain combines TRBV29-1 with TRBJ1-1; TRBD1 aligns across 7 bases. With V trimmed by 4 bases and J by 4 bases, 3 bases remained unmatched. This CDR3 has 12 residues. Germline CDR1 is SQVTM and CDR2 is ANQGSEA. The CDR3 loop reads CSVAGGSTEAFF. CDR3 nucleotides: TGCAGCGTTGCAGGGGGGTCCACTGAAGCTTTCTTT.

A few counts support this clonotype. The chain employs TRBV20-1 and TRBJ1-2; D is unresolved. This CDR3 spans 13 amino acids. V was shortened by 6 bases and J by 7 bases, with 18 bases between the two germline ends. Germline V CDR1 and CDR2: DFQATT, SNEGSKA (reference sequence). CDR3 sequence reads: CSAPTTEAGGYTF. The CDR3 nucleotides read TGCAGTGCCCCGACGACGGAGGCGGGTGGCTACACCTTC.

The table lists this clonotype with a few counts. CDR3 sequence: CASSSRRLAGGRETQYF. CDR3 DNA: TGTGCCAGCAGCTCCCGAAGACTAGCGGGAGGGCGGGAGACCCAGTACTTC. This chain uses TRBV7-2 with TRBJ2-5; 14 bases agree with TRBD2. From germline, CDR1 is SGHTA and CDR2 FQGNSA. CDR3 length: 17 residues. After removal of 4 bases from V and 5 bases from J, the junction contained 9 bases not matched to a gene.

The chain joins TRBV5-6 to TRBJ1-1; D might be TRBD1 (5 bases). V was pared by 7 bases and J by 5 bases, with 12 bases between. CDR1 and CDR2 (germline): SGHDT, YYEEEE. This CDR3 has 12 residues. The CDR3 sequence: CASGRGFTEAFF. CDR3 DNA: TGTGCCAGCGGTAGGGGTTTTACTGAAGCTTTCTTT.

This clonotype was recorded a few times. The V call is TRBV20-1, the J call TRBJ2-3; D may be TRBD1 (6 bases). The V gene lost 7 bases and the J gene lost 6 bases, with 11 bases spanning the gap. The CDR3 extends over 11 amino acids. Germline values: CDR1 DFQATT, CDR2 SNEGSKA (reference sequence). CDR3 sequence reads: CSVGGRDTQYF. CDR3 DNA: TGCAGTGTAGGGGGTCGGGATACGCAGTATTTT.

This clonotype has a count of ten or more. The chain uses TRBV20-1 and TRBJ2-7; no clear D gene. This CDR3 is 13 amino acids long. V lost 6 bases and J lost 0, with 12 bases in between. Germline V CDR1 and CDR2: DFQATT, SNEGSKA (reference sequence). The CDR3, as DNA: TGCAGTGCGAGTACGGGCCTCTCCTACGAGCAGTACTTC. It codes for CSASTGLSYEQYF.

The chain carries TRBV5-8 and TRBJ2-5; tentatively, D is TRBD1 (5 bases). In germline, CDR1 is SGHTS, CDR2 YDEGEE. This CDR3 region has 16 residues. Trimming stripped 5 bases from V and 4 bases from J, with 21 bases between. The DNA of the CDR3 is TGTGCCAGCAGTTCGAACCAGGGCCAGCGCCTAGAGACCCAGTACTTC. Protein product: CASSSNQGQRLETQYF.

This clonotype was picked up a small number of times. This rearrangement joins TRBV20-1 to TRBJ1-3; D not certain. This CDR3 region has 12 residues. V was pared by 5 bases and J by 7 bases, with 12 bases between. Germline loops: CDR1 DFQATT, CDR2 SNEGSKA (reference sequence). The CDR3 protein is CSAEDAANTIYF. The CDR3 region has the DNA TGCAGTGCTGAGGACGCCGCCAACACCATATATTTT.

This clonotype occurred a few times. The V call is TRBV12-3 or TRBV12-4, the J call TRBJ2-7, with 8 positions matching TRBD2. V dropped 3 bases and J dropped 4; count of bases not matched to a gene: 5. The CDR3 has 14 residues. CDR3 DNA: TGTGCCAGCAGTTTCGCGGGAGGCTATTACGAGCAGTACTTC. Protein sequence: CASSFAGGYYEQYF.

This clonotype is a singleton in its sample. V usage is TRBV19 and J usage is TRBJ2-5; possibly TRBD1 for D (5 bases). The CDR3 is made up of 15 amino acids. Germline V CDR1 and CDR2: LNHDA, SQIVND (reference sequence). V dropped 8 bases and J dropped 3 bases, with 19 bases sitting between them. The CDR3 region is CASSYGGQGEETQYF. For the CDR3, the DNA is TGTGCCAGTTCTTATGGTGGCCAGGGTGAAGAGACCCAGTACTTC. Combining the CDR3 with reference TRBV19 and TRBJ2-5 gives the whole variable domain DGGITQSPKYLFRKEGQNVTLSCEQNLNHDAMYWYRQDPGQGLRLIYYSQIVNDFQKGDIAEGYSVSREKKESFPLTVTSAQKNPTAFYLCASSYGGQGEETQYFGPGTRLLVL.

The chain recombines TRBV9 with TRBJ2-7; 8 bases match TRBD2. The CDR3 loop spans 15 amino acids. V lost 0 bases to trimming and J lost 2 bases; unmatched junction nucleotides: 4. From germline, CDR1 is SGDLS and CDR2 YYNGEE. The CDR3 region is CASSVGAGDPYEQYF. Written as DNA, the CDR3 is TGTGCCAGCAGCGTAGGAGCGGGGGATCCCTACGAGCAGTACTTC.

The V call is TRBV27, the J call TRBJ2-3; a weak D match, TRBD1 (7 bases). This CDR3 is built from 16 residues. From germline, CDR1 is MNHEY and CDR2 SMNVEV (reference sequence). V lost 5 bases and J lost 4, with 19 bases in between. DNA of the CDR3: TGTGCCAGCAGTACCTTAGGGGCAGGGGGGCCAGATACGCAGTATTTT. Protein: CASSTLGAGGPDTQYF.

CDR3 bases: TGTGCCAGCAGGCCCCCCACAGGGGTCGGTCAGCCCCAGCATTTT. Its translation: CASRPPTGVGQPQHF. V usage is TRBV2 and J usage is TRBJ1-5, with 7 bases aligning to TRBD1. CDR1 and CDR2 (germline): SNHLY, FYNNEI. This CDR3 comprises 15 residues. V shed 6 bases and J 6 bases; nucleotides not matched to a gene: 11.

This clonotype was found a few times. The chain's CDR3 is CASSLAGHLRSYGYTF. CDR3 nucleotide sequence: TGTGCCAGCAGCTTAGCGGGACACCTTCGATCCTATGGCTACACCTTC. The gene calls are TRBV7-2 and TRBJ1-2; possibly TRBD1 for D (6 bases). The V gene lost 0 bases and the J gene lost 4 bases, with 15 bases spanning the gap. The CDR3 consists of 16 residues. Germline loops: CDR1 SGHTA, CDR2 FQGNSA.